A selection of T cell receptor beta chains follows, all from one sample in a study of T cells in Graves' hyperthyroidism and ophthalmopathy. Each CDR3 protein gets one entry after TCRdb re-called the multiplex PCR reads with MiXCR. The table shows fewer than 350,000 distinct CDR3 sequences, with 10% to 15% occurring only once. The source material was blood. These receptors originate from a woman in her 30s with Graves' hyperthyroidism that later progressed to Graves' ophthalmopathy. The CDR3 runs from the conserved cysteine through the conserved F or W. D genes are given only for firm matches. Clone sizes are given selectively: once, few, many, or a class where the clone is expanded.

v_gene	d_gene	abundance	j_gene	CDR3nt	CDR3aa
TRBV7-9	.	many	TRBJ2-1	TGTGCCAGCAGCGGGGGGGCCTTTCGGGAGTACAATGAGCAGTTCTTC	CASSGGAFREYNEQFF
TRBV9	.	few	TRBJ2-1	TGTGCCAGCAGCCCACCCGGGGGACCCTACAATGAGCAGTTCTTC	CASSPPGGPYNEQFF
TRBV30	TRBD2	many	TRBJ2-7	TGTGCCTGGAGTGTAGGCGGGAGCCCCCTCTACGAGCAGTACTTC	CAWSVGGSPLYEQYF
TRBV24-1	TRBD2	many	TRBJ2-1	TGTGCCACCAGTGACGGGGGGACTAGCGGGAATTACAATGAGCAGTTCTTC	CATSDGGTSGNYNEQFF
TRBV7-2	.	many	TRBJ2-7	TGTGCCAGCAGCTCCGGGACCTCCTACGAGCAGTACTTC	CASSSGTSYEQYF
TRBV19	.	few	TRBJ1-2	TGTGCCAGTAGAAGGGGTTCCTATGGCTACACCTTC	CASRRGSYGYTF
TRBV24-1	TRBD2	many	TRBJ2-7	TGTGCCACCAGTGATTTGGGTACGACTAGCGGGATCAACGAGCAGTACTTC	CATSDLGTTSGINEQYF
TRBV11-3	.	.	TRBJ2-1	TGTGCCAGCAGCTTAGTCCTCGGGCTTGAGCAGTTCTTC	CASSLVLGLEQFF
TRBV7-9	.	many	TRBJ2-7	TGTGCCAGCAGCTTAGGGCGCGGGACCACTAACTACGAGCAGTACTTC	CASSLGRGTTNYEQYF
TRBV6-1	.	.	TRBJ1-5	TGTGCCAGCAGTGAATGGGTAGAATATAGCAATCAGCCCCAGCATTTT	CASSEWVEYSNQPQHF
TRBV6-5	TRBD1	many	TRBJ2-1	TGTGCCAGCAGTTACTCTCCGGGACAGGGCAACAATGAGCAGTTCTTC	CASSYSPGQGNNEQFF
TRBV15	.	many	TRBJ2-1	TGTGCCACCAGCAGAGATCGGCACAATGAGCAGTTCTTC	CATSRDRHNEQFF
TRBV6-6	TRBD1	few	TRBJ2-2	TGTACCAGCAGTTACTCGAGGACAGGGGGGAGCACCGGGGAGCTGTTTTTT	CTSSYSRTGGSTGELFF
TRBV7-8	TRBD1	many	TRBJ2-7	TGTGCCAGCAGCAGTACCGGGACAGCTTTCTACGAGCAGTACTTC	CASSSTGTAFYEQYF
TRBV15	.	.	TRBJ2-4	TGTGCCACCAGCAGAGCCACGAAAAACATTCAGTACTTC	CATSRATKNIQYF
TRBV5-4	.	many	TRBJ2-1	TGTGCCAGCAGCTGGGGGCCGGGAAACAATGAGCAGTTCTTC	CASSWGPGNNEQFF
TRBV24-1	.	many	TRBJ2-1	TGTGCCACCGGACCCGGGGGAGGAAACAATGAGCAGTTCTTC	CATGPGGGNNEQFF
TRBV4-1	TRBD2	.	TRBJ2-1	TGCGCCAGCAGCCTAGGGACTAGCGGGGCGGATGAGCAGTTCTTC	CASSLGTSGADEQFF
TRBV2	.	many	TRBJ2-3	TGTGCCAGCAGCGACGGGGCATCCTCCACAGATACGCAGTATTTT	CASSDGASSTDTQYF
TRBV20-1	.	many	TRBJ2-5	TGCAGTGCTAAACTTCCAGGGCGGGAGACCCAGTACTTC	CSAKLPGRETQYF
TRBV2	.	many	TRBJ1-5	TGTGCCAGCGTGGCGAGGGGTAGCAATCAGCCCCAGCATTTT	CASVARGSNQPQHF
TRBV11-3	TRBD2	.	TRBJ2-1	TGTGCCAGCAGCTTTTTTTCGGGGGGCTCCTACAATGAGCAGTTCTTC	CASSFFSGGSYNEQFF
TRBV4-3	TRBD1	.	TRBJ2-4	TGCGCCAGCAGCCAAGATAGGGGGCTAGCCAAAAACATTCAGTACTTC	CASSQDRGLAKNIQYF
TRBV20-1	.	many	TRBJ2-2	TGCAGTACCCGGGACCCATGGAGCGGGGAGCTGTTTTTT	CSTRDPWSGELFF
TRBV12-3/TRBV12-4	TRBD1	.	TRBJ1-2	TGTGCCAGCAGCATAACAGGGGGAGAAGACACCTTC	CASSITGGEDTF
TRBV6-2/TRBV6-3	.	.	TRBJ2-2	TGTGCCAGCGGGAAGTACGCGAACACCGGGGAGCTGTTTTTT	CASGKYANTGELFF
TRBV7-6	TRBD1	few	TRBJ2-1	TGTGCCAGCAGTACGCGACAGGGCGGTCTGAATGAGCAGTTCTTC	CASSTRQGGLNEQFF
TRBV30	TRBD1	many	TRBJ2-5	TGTGCCTGGGGACAGGGGGCATATTCGATAGAGACCCAGTACTTC	CAWGQGAYSIETQYF
TRBV7-9	.	many	TRBJ2-2	TGTGCCAGCAGCAGCCAACCCGGGGAGCTGTTTTTT	CASSSQPGELFF
TRBV7-9	TRBD2	.	TRBJ2-1	TGTGCCAGCAGCCAGACTAGCGGGAGCGTCTATGGGCAGTTCTTC	CASSQTSGSVYGQFF
TRBV4-1	.	.	TRBJ1-5	TGCGCCAGCAGCCAAGATCAGCGGGACGGCAATCAGCCCCAGCATTTT	CASSQDQRDGNQPQHF